The sequence of this T cell receptor (beta chain) was determined in a study of blood T cells in healthy people across ages. Combining a sample-barcoded 5' primer with a J-beta primer mix, a second PCR ran for roughly 6 to 12 cycles. TCRdb re-called the 5' RACE reads through MiXCR, storing one row per CDR3 protein. The repertoire includes about 680,000 distinct CDR3 sequences, roughly 49% of them detected once, and about 32% sits in the top ten. With regard to this clonotype: The germline gene is not matched at one end of the junction; a read error may be the cause.

Germline-derived CDR1 and CDR2 are LGHDT and YNNKEL (reference sequence). The length of the CDR3 is 12 residues. The chain combines TRBV3-1 with TRBJ1-1; 10 bases map to TRBD1. Sequencing input: blood. This TCR was sampled from an older woman in good health. The CDR3 sequence is CASSKDRGHAFF. CDR3 sequence (DNA): TGTGCCAGCAGCAAAGACAGGGGGCATGCTTTCTTT.